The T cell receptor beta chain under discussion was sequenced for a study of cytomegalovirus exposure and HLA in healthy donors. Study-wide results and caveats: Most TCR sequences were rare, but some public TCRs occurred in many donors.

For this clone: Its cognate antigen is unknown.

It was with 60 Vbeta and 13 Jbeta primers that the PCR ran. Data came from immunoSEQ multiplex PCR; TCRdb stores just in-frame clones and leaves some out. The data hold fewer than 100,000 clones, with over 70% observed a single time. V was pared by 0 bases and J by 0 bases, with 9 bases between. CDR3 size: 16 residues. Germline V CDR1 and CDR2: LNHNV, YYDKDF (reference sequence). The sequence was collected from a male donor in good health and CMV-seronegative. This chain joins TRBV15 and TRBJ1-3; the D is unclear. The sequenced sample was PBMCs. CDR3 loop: CATSRERSRSGNTIYF. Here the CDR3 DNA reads TGTGCCACCAGCAGAGAACGGAGCCGCTCTGGAAACACCATATATTTT.